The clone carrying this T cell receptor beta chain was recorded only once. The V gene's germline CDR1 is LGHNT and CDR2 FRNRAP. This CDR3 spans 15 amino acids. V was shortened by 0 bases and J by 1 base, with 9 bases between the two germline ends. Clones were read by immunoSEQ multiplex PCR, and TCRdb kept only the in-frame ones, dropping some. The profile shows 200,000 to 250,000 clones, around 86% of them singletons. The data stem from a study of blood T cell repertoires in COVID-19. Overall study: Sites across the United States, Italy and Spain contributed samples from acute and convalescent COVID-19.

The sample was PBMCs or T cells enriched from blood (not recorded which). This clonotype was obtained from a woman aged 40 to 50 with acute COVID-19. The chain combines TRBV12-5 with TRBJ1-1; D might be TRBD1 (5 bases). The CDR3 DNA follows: TGTGCTAGTGGTTTGGTACTGGGGGGGAACACTGAAGCTTTCTTT. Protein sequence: CASGLVLGGNTEAFF. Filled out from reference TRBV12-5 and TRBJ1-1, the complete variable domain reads DARVTQTPRHKVTEMGQEVTMRCQPILGHNTVFWYRQTMMQGLELLAYFRNRAPLDDSGMPKDRFSAEMPDATLATLKIQPSEPRDSAVYFCASGLVLGGNTEAFFGQGTRLTVV.